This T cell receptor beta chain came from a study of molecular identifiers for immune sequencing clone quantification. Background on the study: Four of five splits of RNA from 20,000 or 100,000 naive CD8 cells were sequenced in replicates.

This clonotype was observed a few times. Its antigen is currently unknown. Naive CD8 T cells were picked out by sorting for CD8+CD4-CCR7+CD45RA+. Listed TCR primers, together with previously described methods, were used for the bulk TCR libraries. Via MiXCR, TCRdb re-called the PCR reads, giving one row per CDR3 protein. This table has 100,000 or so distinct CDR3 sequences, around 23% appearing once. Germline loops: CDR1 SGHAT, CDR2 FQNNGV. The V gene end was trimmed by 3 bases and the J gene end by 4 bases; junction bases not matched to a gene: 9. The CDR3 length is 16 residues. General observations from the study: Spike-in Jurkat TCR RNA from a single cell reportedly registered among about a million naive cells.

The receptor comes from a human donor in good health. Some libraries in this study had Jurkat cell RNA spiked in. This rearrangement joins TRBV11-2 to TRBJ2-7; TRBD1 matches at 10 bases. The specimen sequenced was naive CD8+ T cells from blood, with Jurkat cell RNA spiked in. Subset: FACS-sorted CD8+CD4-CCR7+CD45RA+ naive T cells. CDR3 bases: TGTGCCAGCAGCTTTTCCGGGACAGGGGCCGAATACGAGCAGTACTTC. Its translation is CASSFSGTGAEYEQYF.